This TCR beta chain was recovered during a study of blood T cell repertoires in COVID-19. Across the study: Italy, Spain and the United States were the sources of the convalescent and acute COVID-19 samples.

Using immunoSEQ multiplex PCR, the repertoire was profiled, and TCRdb retains in-frame clones only, with some absent. The sample lists a few hundred thousand clones, less than 85% seen once, with approximately 19% in the top ten. V was pared by 1 base and J by 3 bases, with 7 bases of the junction left unmatched. CDR1 is LNHDA, CDR2 SQIVND, per germline (reference sequence). The CDR3 is 16 residues long. Resolution of symptoms, clearance, or two negative PCRs was present in recovered Cohort 3 donors. The V gene is TRBV19, the J gene TRBJ1-1; 8 bases are shared with TRBD1. This TCR was recovered from a man aged 35-49 years who had recovered from COVID-19. The source material was PBMCs or T cells enriched from blood (not recorded which). The CDR3 reads CASSIVQGGGYTEAFF. As DNA, the CDR3 is TGTGCCAGTAGTATAGTACAGGGGGGAGGATACACTGAAGCTTTCTTT. The whole variable domain, remainder taken from reference TRBV19 and TRBJ1-1, is DGGITQSPKYLFRKEGQNVTLSCEQNLNHDAMYWYRQDPGQGLRLIYYSQIVNDFQKGDIAEGYSVSREKKESFPLTVTSAQKNPTAFYLCASSIVQGGGYTEAFFGQGTRLTVV.